The T cell receptor (beta chain) described here comes from a study of identifying expanded T cells in peripheral blood. During the collection period, no donor immune events like infections were recorded. Produced via immunoSEQ multiplex PCR; TCRdb's table is partial and in-frame only. The sample carries some 93,000 clones, 88% recorded once. Sequenced material: blood. This TCR derives from a person aged 18-69 years in good health.

CDR3 coding DNA: TGTGCCAGCAGTCGGACAGGGCATCGAGATACGCAGTATTTT. This translates into CASSRTGHRDTQYF. V is TRBV7-3 and J is TRBJ2-3; 8 nucleotides line up with TRBD1. The CDR3 covers 14 residues. Looked up from germline, CDR1 is SGHTA and CDR2 is FQGTGA. Unmatched junction bases numbered 7, after V lost 6 bases and J lost 5 bases. The complete variable domain, with remaining parts taken from reference TRBV7-3 and TRBJ2-3, reads GAGVSQTPSNKVTEKGKYVELRCDPISGHTALYWYRQSLGQGPEFLIYFQGTGAADDSGLPNDRFFAVRPEGSVSTLKIQRTERGDSAVYLCASSRTGHRDTQYFGPGTRLTVL.